This entry lists 11 T cell receptor beta chains sequenced from one sample in a study of response to subunit inactivated influenza vaccine. In TCRdb, the RT-PCR reads were re-called with MiXCR into one record per CDR3 protein. The sample shows about half a million distinct CDR3 sequences, approximately 10% of them seen only once. Source: PBMCs from blood, taken 45 days after vaccination. The receptors stem from a man over 45 who received an inactivated influenza vaccine.

In DNA form, the CDR3 reads TGCAGTGCTCCAGGATGGGGTCTGAGCACAGATACGCAGTATTTT. Its protein is CSAPGWGLSTDTQYF. The rearrangement links TRBV20-1 to TRBJ2-3; no definite D call. In germline, CDR1 is DFQATT, CDR2 SNEGSKA (reference sequence). Deletions cut 5 bases from V and 0 bases from J, with 15 bases between. The CDR3 contains 15 residues.

This clonotype was detected a few times. The chain has TRBV5-1 and TRBJ1-1, with 7 bases identical to TRBD1. The germline gives CDR1 SGHRS, CDR2 YFSETQ. V was clipped by 4 bases and J by 7 bases; unmatched bases: 10. This CDR3 has 14 amino acids. The CDR3 is CASSPERGPVEAFF. Here the CDR3 DNA reads TGCGCCAGCAGCCCCGAAAGGGGGCCGGTTGAAGCTTTCTTT.

This clonotype was observed a few times. J is TRBJ2-3 and V is TRBV18, with unresolved D. The CDR3 runs to 17 residues. Germline V gene lookup returns CDR1 KGHSH and CDR2 LQKENI. Trimming shortened V by 1 base and J by 1 base, and 15 bases separated the two germline ends. Written as DNA, the CDR3 is TGTGCCAGCTCACCACGCTCCACCAGGAGTCGCACAGATACGCAGTATTTT. Translated: CASSPRSTRSRTDTQYF.

This clonotype has more than one count but fewer than ten. The chain has TRBV5-1 and TRBJ2-2; 7 positions agree with TRBD2. Germline V gene data show CDR1 as SGHRS and CDR2 as YFSETQ. With 4 bases clipped from V and 4 bases from J, the junction kept 10 bases outside the gene matches. The CDR3 extends over 16 amino acids. The CDR3 coding sequence is TGCGCCAGCAGCGGCACTAGCGAATTCAGCACCGGGGAGCTGTTTTTT. Encoded protein: CASSGTSEFSTGELFF.

In this sample, this clonotype turned up a few times. V is TRBV28 and J is TRBJ2-7; maybe TRBD2 (7 bases). Trimming cost V 5 bases and J 3 bases, with 17 bases left between them. The germline V gene encodes CDR1 MDHEN and CDR2 SYDVKM. The CDR3 totals 15 residues. The CDR3 loop reads CASSAFGGPSYEQYF. In nucleotides, the CDR3 is TGTGCCAGCAGTGCCTTCGGGGGGCCCAGCTACGAGCAGTACTTC.

Many counts were recorded for this clonotype. The chain has TRBV12-3 or TRBV12-4 and TRBJ1-4, with D hard to call. The germline V and J ends were trimmed by 3 bases and 7 bases, with 12 bases remaining between them. This CDR3 has 14 residues. The CDR3 bases are TGTGCCAGCAGTTTCTTCGGCAGTGGTGAAAAACTGTTTTTT. Translated: CASSFFGSGEKLFF.

There are many counts of this clonotype. The chain carries TRBV3-1 and TRBJ2-7; 7 nucleotides align to TRBD1. Germline CDR1 is LGHDT and CDR2 is YNNKEL (reference sequence). V lost 2 bases, J lost 2 bases, and 3 bases stayed unmatched. This CDR3 comprises 14 residues. The chain's CDR3 is CASSQRDRTYEQYF. CDR3 DNA: TGTGCCAGCAGCCAAAGGGACAGAACCTACGAGCAGTACTTC.

This clonotype was counted many times. The chain links TRBV29-1 to TRBJ2-7; no reliable D call. The CDR3 totals 17 residues. Trimming removed 5 bases from V and 0 bases from J, with 23 bases in between. CDR1 and CDR2 (germline): SQVTM, ANQGSEA. CDR3 protein: CSVLATPRDGSSYEQYF. Here the CDR3 DNA reads TGCAGCGTTTTAGCTACCCCCCGTGACGGAAGCTCCTACGAGCAGTACTTC.

This clonotype was recorded a few times. The rearrangement links TRBV3-1 to TRBJ2-1; TRBD2 aligns across 13 bases. Per germline, CDR1 LGHDT and CDR2 YNNKEL (reference sequence). The trim removed 1 base at V and 9 bases at J, leaving 0 bases unmatched. This CDR3 comprises 14 residues. CDR3 sequence (DNA): TGTGCCAGCAGCCAAGGGACTAGCGGGGGTGAGCAGTTCTTC. This translates into CASSQGTSGGEQFF.

This clonotype appeared many times. V is TRBV5-5 and J is TRBJ1-3; D remains unclear. The CDR3 loop spans 15 amino acids. CDR1 and CDR2 from the germline V gene are SGHKS and YYEKEE (reference sequence). V lost 4 bases and J lost 4, with 15 bases in between. The CDR3 is CASSESGTPGNTIYF. The CDR3 region has the DNA TGTGCCAGCAGCGAGTCCGGCACTCCGGGAAACACCATATATTTT.

This clonotype has more than one count but fewer than ten. This sequence joins TRBV27 and TRBJ1-5; TRBD1 agrees at 7 bases. The CDR3 has 14 amino acids. Germline V CDR1 and CDR2: MNHEY, SMNVEV (reference sequence). V shed 3 bases, J shed 3 bases, and the junction held 2 bases outside the gene matches. The CDR3 sequence is CASSFDRDNQPQHF. The DNA of the CDR3 is TGTGCCAGCAGTTTCGACAGGGACAATCAGCCCCAGCATTTT.